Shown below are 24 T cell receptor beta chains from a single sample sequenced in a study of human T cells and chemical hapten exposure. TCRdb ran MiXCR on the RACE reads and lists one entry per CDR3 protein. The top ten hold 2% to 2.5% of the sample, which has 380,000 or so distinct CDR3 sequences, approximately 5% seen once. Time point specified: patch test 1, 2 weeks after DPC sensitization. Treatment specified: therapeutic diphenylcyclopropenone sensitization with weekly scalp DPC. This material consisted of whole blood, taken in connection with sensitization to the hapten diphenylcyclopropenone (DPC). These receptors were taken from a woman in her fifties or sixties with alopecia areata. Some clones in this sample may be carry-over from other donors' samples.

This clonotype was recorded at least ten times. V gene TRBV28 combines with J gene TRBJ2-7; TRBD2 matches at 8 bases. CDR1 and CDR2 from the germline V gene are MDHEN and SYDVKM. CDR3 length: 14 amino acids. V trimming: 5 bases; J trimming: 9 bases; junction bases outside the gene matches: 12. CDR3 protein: CASSNRGLEKGQYF. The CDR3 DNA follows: TGTGCCAGCAGTAACCGGGGACTAGAGAAAGGGCAGTACTTC.

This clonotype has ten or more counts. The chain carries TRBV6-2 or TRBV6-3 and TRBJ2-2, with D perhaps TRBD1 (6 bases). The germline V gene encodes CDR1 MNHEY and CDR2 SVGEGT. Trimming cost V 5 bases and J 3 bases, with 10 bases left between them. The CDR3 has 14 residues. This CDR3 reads CASSGYRDTGELFF. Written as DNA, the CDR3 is TGTGCCAGCAGTGGTTACAGGGACACCGGGGAGCTGTTTTTT.

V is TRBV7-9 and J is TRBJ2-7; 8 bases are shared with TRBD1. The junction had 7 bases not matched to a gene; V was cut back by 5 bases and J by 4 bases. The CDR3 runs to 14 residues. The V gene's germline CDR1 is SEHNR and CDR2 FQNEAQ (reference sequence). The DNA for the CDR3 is TGTGCCAGCAGCCCGAGACAGGGGTTTTACGAGCAGTACTTC. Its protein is CASSPRQGFYEQYF.

The CDR3 DNA reads as TGTGCCAGCAGCTTATCAAACCGGGCAGGACCGAGCTCCTACGAGCAGTACTTC. It encodes CASSLSNRAGPSSYEQYF. This chain uses TRBV13 with TRBJ2-7; D gene uncertain. Looked up from germline, CDR1 is PRHDT and CDR2 is FYEKMQ (reference sequence). The CDR3 is 18 residues long. The germline V and J ends were trimmed by 2 bases and 0 bases, with 20 bases remaining between them.

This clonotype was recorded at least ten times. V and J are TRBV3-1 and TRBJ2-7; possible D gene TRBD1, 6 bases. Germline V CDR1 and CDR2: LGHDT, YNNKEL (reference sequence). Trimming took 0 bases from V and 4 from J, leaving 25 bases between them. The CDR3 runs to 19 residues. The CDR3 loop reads CASSQEGGSVQDRTYEQYF. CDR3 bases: TGTGCCAGCAGCCAAGAAGGGGGTTCTGTACAGGACAGAACTTACGAGCAGTACTTC.

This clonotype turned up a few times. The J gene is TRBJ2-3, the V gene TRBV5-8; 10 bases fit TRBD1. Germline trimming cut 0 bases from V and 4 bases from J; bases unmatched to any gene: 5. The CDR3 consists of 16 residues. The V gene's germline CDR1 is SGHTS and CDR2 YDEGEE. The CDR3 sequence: CASSLGGDRGADTQYF. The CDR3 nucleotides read TGTGCCAGCAGCTTGGGGGGGGACAGGGGAGCAGATACGCAGTATTTT.

CDR3: CASSQTSGGKEQYF. CDR3 bases: TGTGCCAGCAGCCAAACGAGCGGGGGGAAGGAGCAGTACTTC. This chain uses TRBV3-1 with TRBJ2-7; 9 bases match TRBD2. Germline CDR1 and CDR2: LGHDT and YNNKEL (reference sequence). V trimming: 2 bases; J trimming: 7 bases; junction bases outside the gene matches: 6. CDR3 length: 14 amino acids.

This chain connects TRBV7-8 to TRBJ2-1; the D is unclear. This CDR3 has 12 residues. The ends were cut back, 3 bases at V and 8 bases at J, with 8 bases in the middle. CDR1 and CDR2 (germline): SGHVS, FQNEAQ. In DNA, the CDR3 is TGTGCCAGCAGCTTTCGACACGATGAGCAGTTCTTC. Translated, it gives CASSFRHDEQFF. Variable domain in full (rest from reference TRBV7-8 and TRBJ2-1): GAGVSQSPRYKVAKRGQDVALRCDPISGHVSLFWYQQALGQGPEFLTYFQNEAQLDKSGLPSDRFFAERPEGSVSTLKIQRTQQEDSAVYLCASSFRHDEQFFGPGTRLTVL.

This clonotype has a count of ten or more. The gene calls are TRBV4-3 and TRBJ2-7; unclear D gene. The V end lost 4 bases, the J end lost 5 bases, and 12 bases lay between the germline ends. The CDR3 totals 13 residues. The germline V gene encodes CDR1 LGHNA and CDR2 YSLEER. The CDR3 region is CASSPNGGDEQYF. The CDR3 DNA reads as TGCGCCAGCAGCCCAAACGGCGGTGACGAGCAGTACTTC.

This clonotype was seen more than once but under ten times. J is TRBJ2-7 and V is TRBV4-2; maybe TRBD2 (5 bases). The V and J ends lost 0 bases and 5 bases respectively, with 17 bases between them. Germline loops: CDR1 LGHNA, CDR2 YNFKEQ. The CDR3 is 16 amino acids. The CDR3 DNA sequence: TGTGCCAGCAGCCAAGAGGCGGGCTGGGGATCCCACGAGCAGTACTTC. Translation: CASSQEAGWGSHEQYF.

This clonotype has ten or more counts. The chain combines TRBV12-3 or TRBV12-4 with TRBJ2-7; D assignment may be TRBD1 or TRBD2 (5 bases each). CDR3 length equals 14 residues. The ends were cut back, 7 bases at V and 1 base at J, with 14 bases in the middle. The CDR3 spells CASTVGGPSYEQYF. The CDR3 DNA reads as TGTGCCAGCACCGTTGGGGGTCCTTCCTACGAGCAGTACTTC.

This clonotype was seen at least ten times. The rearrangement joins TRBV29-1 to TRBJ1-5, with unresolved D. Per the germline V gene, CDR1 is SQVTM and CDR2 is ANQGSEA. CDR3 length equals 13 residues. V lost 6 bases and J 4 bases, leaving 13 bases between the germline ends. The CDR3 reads CSVTVGRNQPQHF. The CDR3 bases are TGCAGCGTGACCGTTGGCCGTAATCAGCCCCAGCATTTT.

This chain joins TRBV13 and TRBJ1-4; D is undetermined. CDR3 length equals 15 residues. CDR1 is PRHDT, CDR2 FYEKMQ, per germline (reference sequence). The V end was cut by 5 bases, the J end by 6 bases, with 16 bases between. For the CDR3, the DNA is TGTGCCAGCAGCCCCAGGTCGTTCGGGGATGAAAAACTGTTTTTT. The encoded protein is CASSPRSFGDEKLFF.

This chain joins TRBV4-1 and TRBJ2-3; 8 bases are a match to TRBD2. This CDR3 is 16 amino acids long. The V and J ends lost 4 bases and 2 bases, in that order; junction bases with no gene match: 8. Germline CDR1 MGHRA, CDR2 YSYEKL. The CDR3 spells CASSLLAGKLTDTQYF. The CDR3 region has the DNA TGCGCCAGCAGCCTCTTAGCGGGGAAACTCACAGATACGCAGTATTTT.

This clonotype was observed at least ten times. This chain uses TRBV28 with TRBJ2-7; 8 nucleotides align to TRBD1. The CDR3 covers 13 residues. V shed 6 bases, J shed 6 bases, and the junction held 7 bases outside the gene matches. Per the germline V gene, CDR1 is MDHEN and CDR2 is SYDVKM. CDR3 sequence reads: CASRAGTGLEQYF. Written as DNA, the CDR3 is TGTGCCAGCAGAGCCGGGACAGGTCTCGAGCAGTACTTC.

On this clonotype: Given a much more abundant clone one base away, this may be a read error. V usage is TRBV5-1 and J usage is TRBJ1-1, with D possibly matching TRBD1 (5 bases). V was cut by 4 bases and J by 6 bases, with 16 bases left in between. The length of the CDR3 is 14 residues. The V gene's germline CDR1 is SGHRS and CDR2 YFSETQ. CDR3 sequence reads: CASSPRPRGSEAFF. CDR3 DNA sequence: TGCGCCAGCAGCCCCCGACCCCGGGGCTCTGAAGCTTTCTTT.

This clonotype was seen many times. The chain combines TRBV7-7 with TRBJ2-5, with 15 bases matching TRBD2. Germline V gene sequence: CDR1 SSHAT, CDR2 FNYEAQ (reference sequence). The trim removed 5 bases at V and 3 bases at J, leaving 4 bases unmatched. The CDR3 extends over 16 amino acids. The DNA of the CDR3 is TGTGCCAGCAGCGTAGGACTAGCGGGAGGGGAAGAGACCCAGTACTTC. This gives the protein CASSVGLAGGEETQYF.

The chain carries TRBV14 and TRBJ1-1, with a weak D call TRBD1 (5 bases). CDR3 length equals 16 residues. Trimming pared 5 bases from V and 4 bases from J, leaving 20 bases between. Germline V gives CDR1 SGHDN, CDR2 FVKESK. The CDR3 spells CASSSHRFRGGTEAFF. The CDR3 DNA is TGTGCCAGCAGCTCCCACAGGTTTCGGGGGGGCACTGAAGCTTTCTTT.

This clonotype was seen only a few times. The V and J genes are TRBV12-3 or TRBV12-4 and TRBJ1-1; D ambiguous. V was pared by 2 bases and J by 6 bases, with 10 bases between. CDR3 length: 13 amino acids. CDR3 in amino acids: CASSLSGEPEAFF. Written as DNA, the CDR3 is TGTGCCAGCAGTTTATCCGGGGAGCCTGAAGCTTTCTTT.

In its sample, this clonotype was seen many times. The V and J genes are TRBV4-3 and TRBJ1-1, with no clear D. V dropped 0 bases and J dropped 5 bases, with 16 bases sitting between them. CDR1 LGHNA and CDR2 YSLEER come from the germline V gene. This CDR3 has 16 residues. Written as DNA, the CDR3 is TGCGCCAGCAGCCAAGATTTTAAGGGAGGGAGAACTGAAGCTTTCTTT. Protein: CASSQDFKGGRTEAFF.

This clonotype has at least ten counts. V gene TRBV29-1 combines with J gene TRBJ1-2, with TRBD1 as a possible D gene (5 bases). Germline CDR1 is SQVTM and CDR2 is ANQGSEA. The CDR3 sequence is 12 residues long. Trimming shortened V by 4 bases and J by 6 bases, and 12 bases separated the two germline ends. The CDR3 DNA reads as TGCAGCGTTGTTGGGGGGACGGATGGCTACACCTTC. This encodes CSVVGGTDGYTF.

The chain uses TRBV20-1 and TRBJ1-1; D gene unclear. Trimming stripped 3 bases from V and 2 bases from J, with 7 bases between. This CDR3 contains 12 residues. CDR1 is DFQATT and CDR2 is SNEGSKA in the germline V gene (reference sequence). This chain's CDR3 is CSASHGNTEAFF. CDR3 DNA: TGCAGTGCTAGTCATGGTAACACTGAAGCTTTCTTT.

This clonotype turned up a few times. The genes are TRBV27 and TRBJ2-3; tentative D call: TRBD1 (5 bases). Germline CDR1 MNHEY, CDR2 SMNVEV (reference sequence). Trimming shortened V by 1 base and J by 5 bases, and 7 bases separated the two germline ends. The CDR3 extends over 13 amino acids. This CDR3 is CASSLLGEDTQYF. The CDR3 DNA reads TGTGCCAGCAGTTTATTAGGGGAAGATACGCAGTATTTT.

As DNA, the CDR3 is TGTGCCAGCACGAGGGGGGTAGGGACTGAAGCTTTCTTT. Protein product: CASTRGVGTEAFF. The V gene is TRBV2, the J gene TRBJ1-1, with a tentative D call TRBD1 (6 bases). The CDR3 contains 13 residues. Between the trimmed V and J ends, which lost 7 bases and 5 bases, there was a span of 14 bases. Germline V gene lookup returns CDR1 SNHLY and CDR2 FYNNEI. Filled out from reference TRBV2 and TRBJ1-1, the complete variable domain reads EPEVTQTPSHQVTQMGQEVILRCVPISNHLYFYWYRQILGQKVEFLVSFYNNEISEKSEIFDDQFSVERPDGSNFTLKIRSTKLEDSAMYFCASTRGVGTEAFFGQGTRLTVV.